The clone carrying this TCR beta chain was seen a few times. Its antigen is as yet unknown. Germline V gene lookup returns CDR1 SGHAT and CDR2 FQNNGV. The CDR3 covers 16 residues. Deletions cut 1 base from V and 3 bases from J, with 12 bases between. Primers included in the PCR were 60 Vbeta and 13 Jbeta primers. Sequenced by immunoSEQ multiplex PCR; TCRdb stores in-frame clones only, minus some. The sample contains 150,000 to 180,000 clones, less than 80% of which appear only once. This record belongs to a study of cytomegalovirus exposure and HLA in healthy donors. General study points: An analysis done earlier found most TCR beta V segments productive about 87% or about 30% of the time. It emerged from a later analysis that several of the most significant clusters appeared to be linked to common viral pathogens. Presence/absence comparisons presumed near-even sequencing depth among donors. CMV serostatus was the only immune exposure information that was available.

V gene TRBV11-2 combines with J gene TRBJ1-4; tentatively, D is TRBD1 (6 bases). This sequence originates from a man aged 25 to 40 in good health and CMV-seronegative. The sample taken for sequencing was PBMCs. The DNA for the CDR3 is TGTGCCAGCAGCTTAGTGGGGGGGCCGGCTAATGAAAAACTGTTTTTT. Translation gives CASSLVGGPANEKLFF.